These T cell receptor beta chains were read from a single sample in a study of PD-1 blockade in classical Hodgkin lymphoma. Produced via immunoSEQ multiplex PCR; TCRdb's table is partial and in-frame only. The table lists some 110,000 clones, about 92% of them singletons. The specimen was peripheral blood mononuclear cells (PBMCs), collected before the fourth cycle of nivolumab. Every receptor here comes from a human donor with classical Hodgkin lymphoma. Both conserved end residues are part of each CDR3. D genes are given only for firm matches. Rows give clone size only sometimes, using once, few, many, or a class for an expanded clone.

NA | NA | TRBJ1-2 | TRBV6-6 | TGTGCCAGCAGCTCTGGACACCTCATTAACTATGGCTACACCTTC | CASSSGHLINYGYTF
NA | NA | TRBJ2-7 | TRBV30 | TGTGCCTGGAGTGGCGGGAACGAGCAGTACTTC | CAWSGGNEQYF
NA | NA | TRBJ2-7 | TRBV15 | TGTGCCACCAGCAGAGGGTCCCGGAACGAGCAGTACTTC | CATSRGSRNEQYF
NA | NA | TRBJ2-7 | TRBV30 | TGTGCCTGGAGTGGTGGATGGCCCGACTACGAGCAGTACTTC | CAWSGGWPDYEQYF
few | NA | TRBJ2-7 | TRBV6-1 | TGTGCCAGCAGTGAAGTTCGCAGGGGTTCGGCGCGCGAGCAGTACTTC | CASSEVRRGSAREQYF
NA | TRBD2 | TRBJ2-7 | TRBV6-5 | TGTGCCAGCAGTTATTCCATCGCGGGAGGTGTCTACGAGCAGTACTTC | CASSYSIAGGVYEQYF
NA | NA | TRBJ1-5 | TRBV7-2 | TGTGCCAGCAGCTTAGACAGCCCCCGCCAGCCCCAGCATTTT | CASSLDSPRQPQHF
NA | NA | TRBJ2-7 | TRBV7-2 | TGTGCCAGCAGCTTAGTCGGGAAATCCTACGAGCAGTACTTC | CASSLVGKSYEQYF
NA | TRBD2 | TRBJ2-7 | TRBV5-1 | TGCGCCAGCAGCCGCCCTAGCGGGACAACCTACGAGCAGTACTTC | CASSRPSGTTYEQYF
NA | NA | TRBJ1-2 | TRBV15 | TGTGCCACCAGCAGCTCCCTGGGGGACCTCCTCTATGGCTACACCTTC | CATSSSLGDLLYGYTF
NA | NA | TRBJ1-1 | TRBV7-2 | TGTGCCAGCAGGTCCGGGACGGGGAACACTGAAGCTTTCTTT | CASRSGTGNTEAFF
NA | TRBD1 | TRBJ2-6 | TRBV30 | TGTGCCTGGGACAGGGAGTCTGGGGCCAACGTCCTGACTTTC | CAWDRESGANVLTF
NA | NA | TRBJ2-3 | TRBV2 | TGTGCCAGCAGGATGGGCTGGGCATCCACAGATACGCAGTATTTT | CASRMGWASTDTQYF
NA | NA | TRBJ2-3 | TRBV4-1 | TGCGCCAGCAGCCAAGATCATCCCGGGACCCGACCCACAGATACGCAGTATTTT | CASSQDHPGTRPTDTQYF
NA | TRBD2 | TRBJ2-7 | TRBV6-1 | TGTGCCAGCAGGGTCGCTAGCGGGAGCTCCTACGAGCAGTACTTC | CASRVASGSSYEQYF
NA | NA | TRBJ1-4 | TRBV6-5 | TGTGCCAGCAGTTTTACGACAGGAGTGAATGAAAAACTGTTTTTT | CASSFTTGVNEKLFF
NA | NA | TRBJ1-2 | TRBV9 | TGTGCCAGCAGCGTAGATAATAGGTACTATGGCTACACCTTC | CASSVDNRYYGYTF
NA | TRBD2 | TRBJ2-3 | TRBV5-6 | TGTGCCAGCAGTAGGACTAGCGGGATCCCCACAGATACGCAGTATTTT | CASSRTSGIPTDTQYF
NA | TRBD1 | TRBJ1-3 | TRBV25-1 | TGTGCCAGCAGTGAATCCCTGACAGGGGTTAACACCATATATTTT | CASSESLTGVNTIYF
NA | TRBD1 | TRBJ1-2 | TRBV6-5 | TGTGCCAGCAGTTACGGACAGGGGCGCTACACCTTC | CASSYGQGRYTF
NA | NA | TRBJ2-7 | TRBV5-4 | TGTGCCAGCAGCTTTCAGGGTACCTACGAGCAGTACTTC | CASSFQGTYEQYF
NA | NA | TRBJ2-7 | TRBV30 | TGTGCCTGGAGTGTGCACAACAGCCGGGAGCAGTACTTC | CAWSVHNSREQYF
NA | NA | TRBJ2-1 | TRBV7-2 | TGTGCCAGCAGCTTAACAGCCAGGAGCTCCTACAATGAGCAGTTCTTC | CASSLTARSSYNEQFF
NA | TRBD2 | TRBJ2-1 | TRBV7-9 | TGTGCCAGCAGCCGGAGTAGCGGGAGCTCCTACAATGAGCAGTTCTTC | CASSRSSGSSYNEQFF
NA | NA | TRBJ2-7 | TRBV10-2 | TGCGCCAGCAGTGAGAGTTACGAGCAGTACTTC | CASSESYEQYF
NA | NA | TRBJ2-3 | TRBV29-1 | TGCAGCGTTGGGTTAGAAGGGAGAGATACGCAGTATTTT | CSVGLEGRDTQYF
NA | NA | TRBJ1-3 | TRBV6-5 | TGTGCCAGCACCAAGGTATCTGGAAACACCATATATTTT | CASTKVSGNTIYF
NA | NA | TRBJ1-2 | TRBV4-2 | TGTGCCAGCAGCCAAGAATCTCATGTAGGCTACACCTTC | CASSQESHVGYTF
NA | NA | TRBJ1-1 | TRBV6-5 | TGTGCCAGCGGGGGGACGATGAACACTGAAGCTTTCTTT | CASGGTMNTEAFF
NA | NA | TRBJ2-5 | TRBV5-6 | TGTGCCAGCAGCCTAGGTTCTACGGAGACCCAGTACTTC | CASSLGSTETQYF
once | TRBD2 | TRBJ2-3 | TRBV9 | TGTGCCAGCAGCGTAACAGCGGGGCTCACAGATACGCAGTATTTT | CASSVTAGLTDTQYF
NA | NA | TRBJ2-2 | TRBV18 | TGTGCCAGCTCAGGGGTAGAGATCTTTACCCCAGCATTCAGCAGATTCACCGGGGAGCTGTTTTTT | CASSGVEIFTPAFSRFTGELFF
NA | NA | TRBJ1-2 | TRBV6-5 | TGTGCCAGCAGAAACAGGGCCCCCTATGGCTACACCTTC | CASRNRAPYGYTF
NA | TRBD1 | TRBJ2-2 | TRBV19 | TGTGCCAGTAGGAAGCAGGGGGACACCGGGGAGCTGTTTTTT | CASRKQGDTGELFF
NA | NA | TRBJ1-2 | TRBV5-1 | TGCGCCAGCAGCTACCCGCGACGGACCTATGGCTACACCTTC | CASSYPRRTYGYTF
NA | NA | TRBJ2-3 | TRBV6-5 | TGTGCCAGCAGTTTATCAGACATTACGCAGTATTTT | CASSLSDITQYF
NA | NA | TRBJ2-7 | TRBV2 | TGTGCCAGCATCCGGCTAGCGAGTGGTTACGAGCAGTACTTC | CASIRLASGYEQYF
NA | NA | TRBJ1-2 | TRBV5-5 | TGTGCCAGCAGCTTGCAGGGTGGTCTCTATGGCTACACCTTC | CASSLQGGLYGYTF
NA | NA | TRBJ1-2 | TRBV27 | TGTGCCAGCAGTTTGGGGGGAAACTATGGCTACACCTTC | CASSLGGNYGYTF
NA | NA | TRBJ2-3 | TRBV5-8 | TGTGCCAGCAGCTTGGACGGACGCACAGATACGCAGTATTTT | CASSLDGRTDTQYF
NA | NA | TRBJ1-1 | TRBV10-3 | TGTGCCTCCAGTGATTCGTTCACTGAAGCTTTCTTT | CASSDSFTEAFF
NA | NA | TRBJ1-1 | TRBV10-3 | TGTGCCATCAGTGAGACATTTGGGAACACTGAAGCTTTCTTT | CAISETFGNTEAFF